Given below is one T cell receptor (beta chain) in context. What it binds is unknown. This CDR3 is 13 amino acids long. V was cut by 1 base and J by 8 bases, with 9 bases left in between. Germline assignment: CDR1 SGHDN and CDR2 FVKESK. CD45RO-negative, CCR7-selected cells formed the naive CD8 fraction, which excluded terminally differentiated effector memory CD45RA+ cells. The data stem from a study of shared clonotypes between healthy human individuals. Notes on the study in general: Naive subsets, compared against memory subsets, generally had larger estimated richness values. The sole specimen, blood, was sampled, and tissue repertoires likely differ.

This table comes from immunoSEQ multiplex PCR, and its TCRdb copy is limited to in-frame clones, with some not included. Of about 580,000 clones in the sample, 98% were seen once. The chain joins TRBV14 to TRBJ2-1, with a weak D call TRBD2 (5 bases). What was sequenced was naive CD8+ T cells sorted from blood. This receptor was obtained from a man aged 25-45 years in good health. The CDR3 DNA reads TGTGCCAGCAGCCAAGGACTAAGGGATGAGCAGTTCTTC. This sequence encodes CASSQGLRDEQFF.